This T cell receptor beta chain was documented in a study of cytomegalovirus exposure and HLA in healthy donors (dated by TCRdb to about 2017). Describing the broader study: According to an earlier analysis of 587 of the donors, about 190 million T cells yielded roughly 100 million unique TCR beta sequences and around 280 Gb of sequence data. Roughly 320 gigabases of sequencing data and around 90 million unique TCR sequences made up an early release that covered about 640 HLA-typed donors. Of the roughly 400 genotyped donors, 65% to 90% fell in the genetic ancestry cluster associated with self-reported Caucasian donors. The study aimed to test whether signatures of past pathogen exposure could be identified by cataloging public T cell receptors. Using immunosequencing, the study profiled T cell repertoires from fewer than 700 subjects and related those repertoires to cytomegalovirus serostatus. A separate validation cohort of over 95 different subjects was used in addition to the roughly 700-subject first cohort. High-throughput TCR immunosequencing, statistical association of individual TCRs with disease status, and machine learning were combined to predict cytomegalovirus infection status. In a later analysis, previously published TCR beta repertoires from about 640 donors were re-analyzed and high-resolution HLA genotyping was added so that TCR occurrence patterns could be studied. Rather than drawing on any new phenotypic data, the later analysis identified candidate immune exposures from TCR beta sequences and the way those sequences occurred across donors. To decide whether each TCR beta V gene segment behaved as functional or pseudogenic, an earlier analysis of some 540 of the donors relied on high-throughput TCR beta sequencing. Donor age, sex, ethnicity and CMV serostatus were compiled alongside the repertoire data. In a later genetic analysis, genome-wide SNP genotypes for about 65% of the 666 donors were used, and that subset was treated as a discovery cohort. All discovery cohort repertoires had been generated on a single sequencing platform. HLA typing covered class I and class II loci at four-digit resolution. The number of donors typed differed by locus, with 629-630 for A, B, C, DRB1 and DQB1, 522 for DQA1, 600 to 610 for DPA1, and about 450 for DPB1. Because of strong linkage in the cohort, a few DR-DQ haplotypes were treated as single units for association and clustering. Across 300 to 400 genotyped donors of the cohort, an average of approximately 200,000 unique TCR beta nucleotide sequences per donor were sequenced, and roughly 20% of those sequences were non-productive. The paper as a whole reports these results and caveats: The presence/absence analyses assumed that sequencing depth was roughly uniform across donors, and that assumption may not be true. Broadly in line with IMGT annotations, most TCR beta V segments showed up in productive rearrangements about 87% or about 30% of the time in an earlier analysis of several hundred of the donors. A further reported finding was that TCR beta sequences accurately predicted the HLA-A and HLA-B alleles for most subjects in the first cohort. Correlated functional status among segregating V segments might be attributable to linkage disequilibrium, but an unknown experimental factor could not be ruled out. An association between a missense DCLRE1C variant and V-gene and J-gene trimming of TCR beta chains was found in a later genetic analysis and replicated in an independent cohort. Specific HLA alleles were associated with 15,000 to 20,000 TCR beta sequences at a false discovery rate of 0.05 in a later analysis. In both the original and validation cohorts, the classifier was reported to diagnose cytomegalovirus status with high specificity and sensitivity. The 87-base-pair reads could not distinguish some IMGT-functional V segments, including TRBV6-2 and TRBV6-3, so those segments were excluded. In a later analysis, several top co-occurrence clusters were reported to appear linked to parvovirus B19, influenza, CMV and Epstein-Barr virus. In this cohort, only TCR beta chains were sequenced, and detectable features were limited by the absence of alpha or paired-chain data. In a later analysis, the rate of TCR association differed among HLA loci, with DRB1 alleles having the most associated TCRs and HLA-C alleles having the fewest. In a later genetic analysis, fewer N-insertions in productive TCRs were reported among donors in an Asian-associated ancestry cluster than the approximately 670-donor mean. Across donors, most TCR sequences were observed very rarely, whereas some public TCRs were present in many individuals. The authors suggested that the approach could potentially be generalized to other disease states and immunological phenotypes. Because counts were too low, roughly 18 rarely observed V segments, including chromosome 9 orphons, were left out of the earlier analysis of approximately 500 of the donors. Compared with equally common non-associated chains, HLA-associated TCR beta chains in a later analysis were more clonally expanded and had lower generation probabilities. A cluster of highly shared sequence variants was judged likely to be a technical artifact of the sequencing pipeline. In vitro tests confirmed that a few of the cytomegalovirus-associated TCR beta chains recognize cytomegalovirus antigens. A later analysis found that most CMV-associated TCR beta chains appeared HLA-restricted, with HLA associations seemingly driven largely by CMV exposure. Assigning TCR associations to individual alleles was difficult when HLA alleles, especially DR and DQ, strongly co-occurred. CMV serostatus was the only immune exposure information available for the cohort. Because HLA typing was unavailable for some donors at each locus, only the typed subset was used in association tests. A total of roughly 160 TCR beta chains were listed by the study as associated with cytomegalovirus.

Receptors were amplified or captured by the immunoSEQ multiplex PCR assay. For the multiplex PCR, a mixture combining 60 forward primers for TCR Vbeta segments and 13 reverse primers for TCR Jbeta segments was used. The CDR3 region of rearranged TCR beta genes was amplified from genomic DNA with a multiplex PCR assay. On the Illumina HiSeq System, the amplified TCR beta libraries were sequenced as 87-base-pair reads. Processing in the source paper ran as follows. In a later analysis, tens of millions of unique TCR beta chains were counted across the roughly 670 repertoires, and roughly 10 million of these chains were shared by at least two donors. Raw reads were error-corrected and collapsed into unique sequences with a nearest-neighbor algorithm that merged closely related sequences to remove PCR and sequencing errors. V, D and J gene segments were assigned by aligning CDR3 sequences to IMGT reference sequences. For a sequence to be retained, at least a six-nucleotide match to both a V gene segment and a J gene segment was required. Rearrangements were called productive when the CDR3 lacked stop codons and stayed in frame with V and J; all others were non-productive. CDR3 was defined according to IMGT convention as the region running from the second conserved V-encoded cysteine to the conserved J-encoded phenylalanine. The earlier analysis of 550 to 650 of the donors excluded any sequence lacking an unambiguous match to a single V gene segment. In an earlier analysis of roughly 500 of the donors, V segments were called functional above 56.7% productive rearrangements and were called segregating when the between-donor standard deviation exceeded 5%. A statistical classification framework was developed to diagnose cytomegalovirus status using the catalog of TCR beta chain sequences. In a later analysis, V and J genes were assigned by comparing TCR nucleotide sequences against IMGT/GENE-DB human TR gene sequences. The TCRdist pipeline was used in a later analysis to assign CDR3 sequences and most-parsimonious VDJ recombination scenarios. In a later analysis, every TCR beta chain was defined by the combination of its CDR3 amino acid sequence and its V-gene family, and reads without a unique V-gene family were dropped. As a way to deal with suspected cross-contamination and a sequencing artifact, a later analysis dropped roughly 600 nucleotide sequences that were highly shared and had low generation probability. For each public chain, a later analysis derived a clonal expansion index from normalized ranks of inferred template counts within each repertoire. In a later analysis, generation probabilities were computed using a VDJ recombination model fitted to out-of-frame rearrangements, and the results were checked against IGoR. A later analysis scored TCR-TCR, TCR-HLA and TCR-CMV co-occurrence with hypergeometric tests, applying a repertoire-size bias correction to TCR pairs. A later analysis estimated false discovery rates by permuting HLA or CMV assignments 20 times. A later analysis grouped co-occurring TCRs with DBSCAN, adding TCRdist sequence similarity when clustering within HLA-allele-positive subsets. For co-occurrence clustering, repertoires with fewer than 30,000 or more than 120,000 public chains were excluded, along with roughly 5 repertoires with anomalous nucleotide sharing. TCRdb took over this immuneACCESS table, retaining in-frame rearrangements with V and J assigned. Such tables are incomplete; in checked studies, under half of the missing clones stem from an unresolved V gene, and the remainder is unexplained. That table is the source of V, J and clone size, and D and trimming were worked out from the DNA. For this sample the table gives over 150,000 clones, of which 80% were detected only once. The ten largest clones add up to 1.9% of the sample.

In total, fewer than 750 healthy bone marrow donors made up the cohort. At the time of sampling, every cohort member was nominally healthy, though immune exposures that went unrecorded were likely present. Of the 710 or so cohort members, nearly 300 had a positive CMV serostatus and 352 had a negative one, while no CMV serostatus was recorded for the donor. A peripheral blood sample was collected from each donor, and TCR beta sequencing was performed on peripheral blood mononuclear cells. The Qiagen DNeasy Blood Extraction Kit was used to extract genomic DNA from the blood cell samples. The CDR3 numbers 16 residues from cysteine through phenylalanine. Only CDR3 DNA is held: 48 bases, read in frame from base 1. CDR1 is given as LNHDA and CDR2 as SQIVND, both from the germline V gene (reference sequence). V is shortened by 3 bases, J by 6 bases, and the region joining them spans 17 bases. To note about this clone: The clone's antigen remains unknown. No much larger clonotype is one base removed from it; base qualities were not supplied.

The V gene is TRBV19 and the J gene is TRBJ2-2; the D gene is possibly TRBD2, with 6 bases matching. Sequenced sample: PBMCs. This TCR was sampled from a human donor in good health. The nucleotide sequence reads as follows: TGTGCCAGTAGTATTTTTGCGGGGCGGGGCCCCGGGGAGCTGTTTTTT. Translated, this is CASSIFAGRGPGELFF.